Listed below are T cell receptor beta chains from one sample, sequenced in a study of shared clonotypes between healthy human individuals. TCRdb's table, derived via immunoSEQ multiplex PCR, lists solely in-frame clones and lacks some. The sample holds 2 million to 2.5 million clones; almost 96% are singletons and the top ten take 0.1% to 0.15%. The source material was naive CD4+ T cells sorted from blood. Every receptor here comes from a man aged 18 to 30 in good health. CDR3s include the opening cysteine and the closing phenylalanine or tryptophan. Fields, in order: D gene, V gene, J gene, clone size, CDR3 protein, CDR3 DNA. D genes are given only for firm matches. Some rows have no size entry. The others give once, few or many, or a class for an expanded clone.

D gene: TRBD2; V gene: TRBV5-8; J gene: TRBJ2-7; clone size: -; CDR3 protein: CASSLLLAGVGEQYF; CDR3 DNA: TGTGCCAGCAGCTTGTTGCTAGCGGGAGTAGGCGAGCAGTACTTC
D gene: -; V gene: TRBV28; J gene: TRBJ2-1; clone size: -; CDR3 protein: CASSLQRYEQFF; CDR3 DNA: TGTGCCAGCAGTTTACAACGGTATGAGCAGTTCTTC
D gene: TRBD1; V gene: TRBV18; J gene: TRBJ2-7; clone size: -; CDR3 protein: CASSRIGGQGRLDEQYF; CDR3 DNA: TGTGCCAGCTCACGCATAGGGGGACAGGGCCGTCTCGACGAGCAGTACTTC
D gene: -; V gene: TRBV7-6; J gene: TRBJ1-4; clone size: -; CDR3 protein: CASSLAAGVNEKLFF; CDR3 DNA: TGTGCCAGCAGCTTAGCGGCAGGGGTTAATGAAAAACTGTTTTTT
D gene: TRBD2; V gene: TRBV19; J gene: TRBJ2-4; clone size: -; CDR3 protein: CASSIPGGPKNIQYF; CDR3 DNA: TGTGCCAGTAGTATCCCGGGGGGGCCCAAAAACATTCAGTACTTC
D gene: TRBD1; V gene: TRBV11-3; J gene: TRBJ2-2; clone size: -; CDR3 protein: CASSRHGTGNAGELFF; CDR3 DNA: TGTGCCAGCAGCAGACACGGGACAGGGAACGCCGGGGAGCTGTTTTTT
D gene: -; V gene: TRBV7-3; J gene: TRBJ2-3; clone size: -; CDR3 protein: CASSSGPLDTQYF; CDR3 DNA: TGTGCCAGCAGCTCGGGACCCCTGGATACGCAGTATTTT
D gene: -; V gene: TRBV4-1; J gene: TRBJ2-1; clone size: -; CDR3 protein: CASSQDLKEQFF; CDR3 DNA: TGCGCCAGCAGCCAAGATCTCAAGGAGCAGTTCTTC
D gene: TRBD1; V gene: TRBV5-5; J gene: TRBJ1-2; clone size: -; CDR3 protein: CASSLSLQGVPITHNYGYTF; CDR3 DNA: TGTGCCAGCAGCTTGTCGCTACAGGGGGTTCCCATCACCCATAACTATGGCTACACCTTC
D gene: TRBD1; V gene: TRBV10-3; J gene: TRBJ1-3; clone size: -; CDR3 protein: CAISPGQGSGNTIYF; CDR3 DNA: TGTGCCATCAGTCCGGGACAGGGGTCCGGAAACACCATATATTTT
D gene: -; V gene: TRBV9; J gene: TRBJ1-5; clone size: -; CDR3 protein: CASSGEGSHQPQHF; CDR3 DNA: TGTGCCAGCAGCGGAGAGGGATCGCATCAGCCCCAGCATTTT
D gene: TRBD1; V gene: TRBV7-9; J gene: TRBJ1-4; clone size: -; CDR3 protein: CASSFLPDREGEKLFF; CDR3 DNA: TGTGCCAGCAGCTTTTTACCGGACAGGGAGGGCGAAAAACTGTTTTTT
D gene: -; V gene: TRBV2; J gene: TRBJ2-7; clone size: -; CDR3 protein: CASSEALRGAQYF; CDR3 DNA: TGTGCCAGCAGTGAAGCGCTCAGGGGAGCGCAGTACTTC
D gene: -; V gene: TRBV6-1; J gene: TRBJ2-7; clone size: -; CDR3 protein: CASSEAPGPYYEQYF; CDR3 DNA: TGTGCCAGCAGTGAAGCACCGGGACCATACTACGAGCAGTACTTC
D gene: -; V gene: TRBV10-3; J gene: TRBJ1-3; clone size: -; CDR3 protein: CAISESKLGAGNTIYF; CDR3 DNA: TGTGCCATCAGTGAGTCGAAGCTGGGGGCTGGAAACACCATATATTTT
D gene: -; V gene: TRBV10-1; J gene: TRBJ2-7; clone size: -; CDR3 protein: CASSESTGEQYF; CDR3 DNA: TGCGCCAGCAGTGAGTCCACGGGGGAGCAGTACTTC
D gene: -; V gene: TRBV30; J gene: TRBJ2-2; clone size: -; CDR3 protein: CASEVGAGTGELFF; CDR3 DNA: TGTGCCTCCGAGGTGGGGGCGGGCACCGGGGAGCTGTTTTTT
D gene: -; V gene: TRBV11-2; J gene: TRBJ1-2; clone size: -; CDR3 protein: CASSVGGREGGYTF; CDR3 DNA: TGTGCCAGCAGCGTCGGCGGCAGGGAAGGTGGCTACACCTTC
D gene: -; V gene: TRBV25-1; J gene: TRBJ2-3; clone size: -; CDR3 protein: CASSEWGSSQYF; CDR3 DNA: TGTGCCAGCAGTGAATGGGGGTCCTCGCAGTATTTT
D gene: -; V gene: TRBV5-6; J gene: TRBJ1-3; clone size: -; CDR3 protein: CASSRGQLGNTIYF; CDR3 DNA: TGTGCCAGCAGCCGTGGACAGCTAGGAAACACCATATATTTT
D gene: TRBD1; V gene: TRBV10-3; J gene: TRBJ1-1; clone size: -; CDR3 protein: CAISESKGTGGETEAFF; CDR3 DNA: TGTGCCATCAGTGAGTCGAAGGGGACAGGTGGAGAGACTGAAGCTTTCTTT
D gene: TRBD2; V gene: TRBV9; J gene: TRBJ2-5; clone size: -; CDR3 protein: CASSVGLAGGQETQYF; CDR3 DNA: TGTGCCAGCAGCGTAGGCCTAGCGGGAGGGCAAGAGACCCAGTACTTC
D gene: -; V gene: TRBV5-4; J gene: TRBJ2-1; clone size: -; CDR3 protein: CASSRDPLSYNEQFF; CDR3 DNA: TGTGCCAGCAGTCGGGACCCACTTTCCTACAATGAGCAGTTCTTC
D gene: -; V gene: TRBV21-1; J gene: TRBJ1-4; clone size: -; CDR3 protein: CASSNRAIATNEKLFF; CDR3 DNA: TGTGCCAGCAGCAACAGGGCCATCGCAACTAATGAAAAACTGTTTTTT
D gene: -; V gene: TRBV28; J gene: TRBJ2-1; clone size: -; CDR3 protein: CASSLSGLPNEQFF; CDR3 DNA: TGTGCCAGCAGTTTATCCGGGCTCCCGAATGAGCAGTTCTTC
D gene: -; V gene: TRBV4-1; J gene: TRBJ1-5; clone size: once; CDR3 protein: CASSQEGSTASNQPQHF; CDR3 DNA: TGCGCCAGCAGCCAAGAAGGTAGTACAGCTAGCAATCAGCCCCAGCATTTT
D gene: -; V gene: TRBV7-2; J gene: TRBJ1-4; clone size: -; CDR3 protein: CASSLGRAEKLFF; CDR3 DNA: TGTGCCAGCAGCTTAGGAAGAGCTGAAAAACTGTTTTTT
D gene: -; V gene: TRBV7-8; J gene: TRBJ1-1; clone size: -; CDR3 protein: CASSLGGAFEAFF; CDR3 DNA: TGTGCCAGCAGCTTAGGGGGGGCGTTTGAAGCTTTCTTT
D gene: -; V gene: TRBV11-2; J gene: TRBJ1-1; clone size: once; CDR3 protein: CASSLDRGRQAFF; CDR3 DNA: TGTGCCAGCAGCTTAGACAGGGGAAGACAAGCTTTCTTT
D gene: -; V gene: TRBV2; J gene: TRBJ2-7; clone size: -; CDR3 protein: CASSQWVQGGEQYF; CDR3 DNA: TGTGCCAGCTCGCAATGGGTTCAGGGTGGCGAGCAGTACTTC
D gene: -; V gene: TRBV5-8; J gene: TRBJ1-3; clone size: -; CDR3 protein: CASSRFEGNSGNTIYF; CDR3 DNA: TGTGCCAGCAGCCGGTTTGAGGGCAACTCTGGAAACACCATATATTTT
D gene: TRBD1; V gene: TRBV5-1; J gene: TRBJ1-1; clone size: -; CDR3 protein: CASSLAGQGRTEAFF; CDR3 DNA: TGCGCCAGCAGCTTGGCAGGACAGGGTCGGACTGAAGCTTTCTTT
D gene: TRBD2; V gene: TRBV6-5; J gene: TRBJ2-7; clone size: -; CDR3 protein: CASRKASGSYEQYF; CDR3 DNA: TGTGCCAGCAGAAAGGCTAGCGGCTCCTACGAGCAGTACTTC
D gene: TRBD1; V gene: TRBV18; J gene: TRBJ2-1; clone size: -; CDR3 protein: CASSPPLVTGGGWFF; CDR3 DNA: TGTGCCAGCTCACCACCCCTGGTGACAGGGGGCGGGTGGTTCTTC
D gene: TRBD1; V gene: TRBV6-6; J gene: TRBJ1-2; clone size: -; CDR3 protein: CASSRTGGDGYTF; CDR3 DNA: TGTGCCAGCAGTAGGACAGGGGGCGATGGCTACACCTTC
D gene: TRBD1; V gene: TRBV2; J gene: TRBJ2-5; clone size: -; CDR3 protein: CASSGGQVTWRETQYF; CDR3 DNA: TGTGCCAGCAGTGGGGGACAGGTCACCTGGAGGGAGACCCAGTACTTC
D gene: -; V gene: TRBV4-1; J gene: TRBJ2-2; clone size: once; CDR3 protein: CASSQGLELGELFF; CDR3 DNA: TGCGCCAGCAGCCAGGGCCTAGAGTTAGGGGAGCTGTTTTTT
D gene: -; V gene: TRBV11-2; J gene: TRBJ2-5; clone size: -; CDR3 protein: CASSLEGGQIETQYF; CDR3 DNA: TGTGCCAGCAGCTTAGAGGGCGGACAGATAGAGACCCAGTACTTC
D gene: -; V gene: TRBV4-1; J gene: TRBJ1-2; clone size: -; CDR3 protein: CASSARGSYTF; CDR3 DNA: TGCGCCAGCAGCGCGAGGGGGTCCTACACCTTC
D gene: -; V gene: TRBV9; J gene: TRBJ1-2; clone size: -; CDR3 protein: CASSDPGQALYGYTF; CDR3 DNA: TGTGCCAGCAGCGACCCGGGACAAGCCCTTTACGGCTACACCTTC
D gene: -; V gene: TRBV6-1; J gene: TRBJ1-1; clone size: -; CDR3 protein: CASSVRLRDTEAFF; CDR3 DNA: TGTGCCAGCAGTGTCAGGTTACGGGACACTGAAGCTTTCTTT
D gene: TRBD2; V gene: TRBV5-6; J gene: TRBJ2-7; clone size: -; CDR3 protein: CASSSRLAGGSYEQYF; CDR3 DNA: TGTGCCAGCAGCTCCAGACTAGCGGGAGGCTCCTACGAGCAGTACTTC
D gene: -; V gene: TRBV7-9; J gene: TRBJ2-7; clone size: once; CDR3 protein: CASSLRDSGEQYF; CDR3 DNA: TGTGCCAGCAGCTTACGTGACAGTGGGGAGCAGTACTTC
D gene: -; V gene: TRBV10-2; J gene: TRBJ1-1; clone size: -; CDR3 protein: CASSEPGMNTEAFF; CDR3 DNA: TGCGCCAGCAGTGAACCAGGGATGAACACTGAAGCTTTCTTT
D gene: -; V gene: TRBV25-1; J gene: TRBJ2-3; clone size: -; CDR3 protein: CASTDPRGADTQYF; CDR3 DNA: TGTGCCAGCACGGACCCTAGAGGGGCAGATACGCAGTATTTT
D gene: -; V gene: TRBV6-1; J gene: TRBJ1-2; clone size: -; CDR3 protein: CAGTGGGLGYGYTF; CDR3 DNA: TGTGCCGGCACCGGCGGGGGCTTGGGTTATGGCTACACCTTC
D gene: -; V gene: TRBV29-1; J gene: TRBJ2-7; clone size: -; CDR3 protein: CSAESSYEQYF; CDR3 DNA: TGCAGCGCCGAGAGCTCCTACGAGCAGTACTTC
D gene: TRBD1; V gene: TRBV10-3; J gene: TRBJ2-2; clone size: -; CDR3 protein: CAISETGTGLTNTGELFF; CDR3 DNA: TGTGCCATCAGTGAAACCGGGACAGGACTTACGAACACCGGGGAGCTGTTTTTT
D gene: TRBD2; V gene: TRBV6-5; J gene: TRBJ2-1; clone size: -; CDR3 protein: CASSYRPGLAYNEQFF; CDR3 DNA: TGTGCCAGCAGTTACCGGCCGGGACTAGCCTACAATGAGCAGTTCTTC
D gene: -; V gene: TRBV5-8; J gene: TRBJ2-7; clone size: -; CDR3 protein: CASSFGDVSYEQYF; CDR3 DNA: TGTGCCAGCAGCTTTGGGGACGTCTCCTACGAGCAGTACTTC
D gene: -; V gene: TRBV2; J gene: TRBJ1-5; clone size: once; CDR3 protein: CASSEHLTGYEPQHF; CDR3 DNA: TGTGCCAGCAGTGAACACCTGACAGGATATGAGCCCCAGCATTTT
D gene: -; V gene: TRBV10-3; J gene: TRBJ2-1; clone size: -; CDR3 protein: CAITASHPGNEQFF; CDR3 DNA: TGTGCCATTACCGCCAGTCACCCGGGCAATGAGCAGTTCTTC
D gene: -; V gene: TRBV11-2; J gene: TRBJ1-5; clone size: once; CDR3 protein: CASSLGQGLNQHF; CDR3 DNA: TGTGCCAGCAGCTTAGGGCAGGGCCTCAATCAGCATTTT
D gene: -; V gene: TRBV15; J gene: TRBJ1-6; clone size: -; CDR3 protein: CATSRDARDDSPLHF; CDR3 DNA: TGTGCCACCAGCAGAGACGCCAGGGATGATTCACCCCTCCACTTT
D gene: -; V gene: TRBV19; J gene: TRBJ1-5; clone size: -; CDR3 protein: CASSSAPAGGQPQHF; CDR3 DNA: TGTGCCAGTAGTTCGGCCCCGGCGGGTGGTCAGCCCCAGCATTTT
D gene: TRBD2; V gene: TRBV15; J gene: TRBJ2-3; clone size: -; CDR3 protein: CATSRGTSGITDTQYF; CDR3 DNA: TGTGCCACCAGCCGGGGGACTAGCGGGATAACAGATACGCAGTATTTT
D gene: TRBD2; V gene: TRBV4-3; J gene: TRBJ2-7; clone size: -; CDR3 protein: CASSQDASGSSYEQYF; CDR3 DNA: TGCGCCAGCAGCCAAGACGCTAGCGGAAGCTCCTACGAGCAGTACTTC
D gene: -; V gene: TRBV6-6; J gene: TRBJ1-1; clone size: -; CDR3 protein: CASRLQGNTEAFF; CDR3 DNA: TGTGCCAGCAGGCTTCAGGGGAACACTGAAGCTTTCTTT